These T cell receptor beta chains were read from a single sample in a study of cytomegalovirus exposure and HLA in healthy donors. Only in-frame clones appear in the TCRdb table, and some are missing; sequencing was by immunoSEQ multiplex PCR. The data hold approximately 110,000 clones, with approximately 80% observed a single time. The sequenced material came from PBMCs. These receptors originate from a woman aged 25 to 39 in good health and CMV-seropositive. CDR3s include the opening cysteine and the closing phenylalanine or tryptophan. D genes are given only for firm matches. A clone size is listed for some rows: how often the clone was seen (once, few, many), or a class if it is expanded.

CDR3nt: TGTGCCAGCAGTGGACTCGGACTAGCGGGGGGGGCAGTTTTAAACGAGCAGTACTTC; CDR3aa: CASSGLGLAGGAVLNEQYF; abundance: -; d_gene: TRBD2; v_gene: TRBV6-1; j_gene: TRBJ2-7
CDR3nt: TGCGCCAGCAGCTTGGCAGGGGAGATGAACACTGAAGCTTTCTTT; CDR3aa: CASSLAGEMNTEAFF; abundance: -; d_gene: -; v_gene: TRBV5-1; j_gene: TRBJ1-1
CDR3nt: TGTGCCAGCAGTTACGACAGGGATAACTATGGCTACACCTTC; CDR3aa: CASSYDRDNYGYTF; abundance: -; d_gene: TRBD1; v_gene: TRBV6-5; j_gene: TRBJ1-2
CDR3nt: TGTGCCAGCAGCCAGAGGGCCCTTAGAGAAGGCTACAATGAGCAGTTCTTC; CDR3aa: CASSQRALREGYNEQFF; abundance: -; d_gene: -; v_gene: TRBV7-8; j_gene: TRBJ2-1
CDR3nt: TGCGCCAGCAGCTTGGCCACAGGAGCCTCCTACGAGCAGTACTTC; CDR3aa: CASSLATGASYEQYF; abundance: -; d_gene: -; v_gene: TRBV5-1; j_gene: TRBJ2-7
CDR3nt: TGTTCCAGCAGCAAGGGACAGGGGTCCGGAGAGACCCAGTACTTC; CDR3aa: CSSSKGQGSGETQYF; abundance: -; d_gene: TRBD1; v_gene: TRBV7-9; j_gene: TRBJ2-5
CDR3nt: TGTGCCAGCTCCCGGGACAATAACTATGGCTACACCTTC; CDR3aa: CASSRDNNYGYTF; abundance: -; d_gene: -; v_gene: TRBV9; j_gene: TRBJ1-2
CDR3nt: TGCGCCAGCAGTCCTCCGGGACACCAAAGGGAGACCCAGTACTTC; CDR3aa: CASSPPGHQRETQYF; abundance: -; d_gene: -; v_gene: TRBV23-1; j_gene: TRBJ2-5
CDR3nt: TGTGCCAGCAGTGATCAGGGGGCCAATCAGCCCCAGCATTTT; CDR3aa: CASSDQGANQPQHF; abundance: few; d_gene: TRBD1; v_gene: TRBV2; j_gene: TRBJ1-5
CDR3nt: TGTGCCAGCCAACCGACAGGGTTTACCTACGAGCAGTACTTC; CDR3aa: CASQPTGFTYEQYF; abundance: -; d_gene: TRBD1; v_gene: TRBV27; j_gene: TRBJ2-7
CDR3nt: TGTGCCACCGGACTAGCGGGCAGACAAGGGGCCCAGTACTTC; CDR3aa: CATGLAGRQGAQYF; abundance: -; d_gene: TRBD2; v_gene: TRBV6-1; j_gene: TRBJ2-5
CDR3nt: TGTGCCAGCAGCTTACAGTCGGCGGACTATGGCTACACCTTC; CDR3aa: CASSLQSADYGYTF; abundance: few; d_gene: -; v_gene: TRBV11-2; j_gene: TRBJ1-2
CDR3nt: TGTGCCTGGAGCCACAGGGTCGTTGGCACTGAAGCTTTCTTT; CDR3aa: CAWSHRVVGTEAFF; abundance: -; d_gene: -; v_gene: TRBV30; j_gene: TRBJ1-1
CDR3nt: TGTGCCAGCTCACCAAATATACAAGAGACCCAGTACTTC; CDR3aa: CASSPNIQETQYF; abundance: -; d_gene: -; v_gene: TRBV18; j_gene: TRBJ2-5
CDR3nt: TGTGCCAGCTCACCCGACAGGGTTCGCGAAAAACTGTTTTTT; CDR3aa: CASSPDRVREKLFF; abundance: once; d_gene: TRBD1; v_gene: TRBV18; j_gene: TRBJ1-4
CDR3nt: TGTGCCAGCAGCTTACCTAGCACAGATACGCAGTATTTT; CDR3aa: CASSLPSTDTQYF; abundance: -; d_gene: -; v_gene: TRBV7-9; j_gene: TRBJ2-3
CDR3nt: TGTGCCAGTTCACAGCCGATAGCCAAAAACATTCAGTACTTC; CDR3aa: CASSQPIAKNIQYF; abundance: -; d_gene: -; v_gene: TRBV2; j_gene: TRBJ2-4
CDR3nt: TGCGCCAGCAGCCTGCCGGACAGCGGGGAGGGCTACACCTTC; CDR3aa: CASSLPDSGEGYTF; abundance: few; d_gene: -; v_gene: TRBV5-1; j_gene: TRBJ1-2
CDR3nt: TGTGCCAGCAGTTACCCTGGGACAGAGAACACTGAAGCTTTCTTT; CDR3aa: CASSYPGTENTEAFF; abundance: -; d_gene: TRBD1; v_gene: TRBV6-5; j_gene: TRBJ1-1
CDR3nt: TGCGCCAGCAGCCAAGTGAGGACAGGGGGTTTTTATGGCTACACCTTC; CDR3aa: CASSQVRTGGFYGYTF; abundance: -; d_gene: TRBD1; v_gene: TRBV4-1; j_gene: TRBJ1-2
CDR3nt: TGTGCCAGCAGTCTCACAGCCCAGGGGTTCAACTATGGCTACACCTTC; CDR3aa: CASSLTAQGFNYGYTF; abundance: -; d_gene: -; v_gene: TRBV2; j_gene: TRBJ1-2
CDR3nt: TGTGCCAGCAGTCTAACCGGGACTAGCGGCACAGATACGCAGTATTTT; CDR3aa: CASSLTGTSGTDTQYF; abundance: once; d_gene: TRBD2; v_gene: TRBV27; j_gene: TRBJ2-3
CDR3nt: TGTGCCAGCAGCCTAGGACAGGGAAGGGGAACTAATGAAAAACTGTTTTTT; CDR3aa: CASSLGQGRGTNEKLFF; abundance: -; d_gene: TRBD1; v_gene: TRBV7-9; j_gene: TRBJ1-4
CDR3nt: TGTGCCAGCAGTGACGGGCAGGACTTAGCGGGCTACACCTTC; CDR3aa: CASSDGQDLAGYTF; abundance: -; d_gene: -; v_gene: TRBV6-1; j_gene: TRBJ1-2
CDR3nt: TGTGCCATCGCAGGGAGGGCGCACGCTGAAGCTTTCTTT; CDR3aa: CAIAGRAHAEAFF; abundance: -; d_gene: -; v_gene: TRBV10-3; j_gene: TRBJ1-1
CDR3nt: TGCGCCAGCAGCTTTCTGGACAGGGCTGCCGGGGAGCTGTTTTTT; CDR3aa: CASSFLDRAAGELFF; abundance: -; d_gene: TRBD1; v_gene: TRBV5-1; j_gene: TRBJ2-2
CDR3nt: TGTGCCAGCAGTTACAAGAGAGAAATAAACACCGGGGAGCTGTTTTTT; CDR3aa: CASSYKREINTGELFF; abundance: -; d_gene: -; v_gene: TRBV6-5; j_gene: TRBJ2-2
CDR3nt: TGTGCCAGCAGCTTGAATGAGGAGACCCAGTACTTC; CDR3aa: CASSLNEETQYF; abundance: -; d_gene: -; v_gene: TRBV5-4; j_gene: TRBJ2-5
CDR3nt: TGTGCCAGCTCATCTACGGGACAGGGGTTCGCTGAAGCTTTCTTT; CDR3aa: CASSSTGQGFAEAFF; abundance: few; d_gene: TRBD1; v_gene: TRBV18; j_gene: TRBJ1-1
CDR3nt: TGTGCCAGCAGTCTTTCCCTAAACAGCTACGAGCAGTACTTC; CDR3aa: CASSLSLNSYEQYF; abundance: -; d_gene: -; v_gene: TRBV11-3; j_gene: TRBJ2-7
CDR3nt: TGTGCCTGGAGTGTACTGGGAGGTCAGCCCCAGCATTTT; CDR3aa: CAWSVLGGQPQHF; abundance: -; d_gene: -; v_gene: TRBV30; j_gene: TRBJ1-5
CDR3nt: TGTGCCAGCAGCTTAGCGGGACAGGGGGTTTGGAATGAGCAGTTCTTC; CDR3aa: CASSLAGQGVWNEQFF; abundance: -; d_gene: TRBD1; v_gene: TRBV7-9; j_gene: TRBJ2-1
CDR3nt: TGTGCCAGTACCCAGAGGCTTGCTTTAAATCAGCCCCAGCATTTT; CDR3aa: CASTQRLALNQPQHF; abundance: -; d_gene: -; v_gene: TRBV19; j_gene: TRBJ1-5
CDR3nt: TGCGCCAGCAGTGATAGCGGGGGCACAGATACGCAGTATTTT; CDR3aa: CASSDSGGTDTQYF; abundance: -; d_gene: TRBD2; v_gene: TRBV10-1; j_gene: TRBJ2-3
CDR3nt: TGTGCCAGCTCACCACCGTTCGGGGGATCCTATAATTCACCCCTCCACTTT; CDR3aa: CASSPPFGGSYNSPLHF; abundance: -; d_gene: -; v_gene: TRBV18; j_gene: TRBJ1-6
CDR3nt: TGTGCCAGCAGTGACGGACAGTTTAATTCACCCCTCCACTTT; CDR3aa: CASSDGQFNSPLHF; abundance: -; d_gene: -; v_gene: TRBV6-4; j_gene: TRBJ1-6
CDR3nt: TGTGCCAGCAGACTTACCAGGAACCCCACCTACAATGAGCAGTTCTTC; CDR3aa: CASRLTRNPTYNEQFF; abundance: -; d_gene: -; v_gene: TRBV7-9; j_gene: TRBJ2-1
CDR3nt: TGTGCCAGCAGAGACTTCCAGGGGAGCAATCAGCCCCAGCATTTT; CDR3aa: CASRDFQGSNQPQHF; abundance: -; d_gene: -; v_gene: TRBV6-5; j_gene: TRBJ1-5
CDR3nt: TGTGCCAGCTCACCACCGAACAGGGATAACTATGGCTACACCTTC; CDR3aa: CASSPPNRDNYGYTF; abundance: few; d_gene: -; v_gene: TRBV18; j_gene: TRBJ1-2
CDR3nt: TGTGCCAGCCCCTCGGGTACGGACACTGAAGCTTTCTTT; CDR3aa: CASPSGTDTEAFF; abundance: -; d_gene: -; v_gene: TRBV11-2; j_gene: TRBJ1-1
CDR3nt: TGTGCCAGCAGTACTAGCGGGAGGGTGAGAAATGAGCAGTTCTTC; CDR3aa: CASSTSGRVRNEQFF; abundance: -; d_gene: TRBD2; v_gene: TRBV6-1; j_gene: TRBJ2-1
CDR3nt: TGTGCCAGTAGTAAACTATTCACAGATACGCAGTATTTT; CDR3aa: CASSKLFTDTQYF; abundance: -; d_gene: -; v_gene: TRBV19; j_gene: TRBJ2-3
CDR3nt: TGTGCCAGCAGCGCTCGGGGAAACTCCTACAATGAGCAGTTCTTC; CDR3aa: CASSARGNSYNEQFF; abundance: -; d_gene: -; v_gene: TRBV9; j_gene: TRBJ2-1
CDR3nt: TGCAGTGCTCACAGGGTCCACGAGCAGTACTTC; CDR3aa: CSAHRVHEQYF; abundance: -; d_gene: -; v_gene: TRBV20-1; j_gene: TRBJ2-7
CDR3nt: TGTGCCAGCAGCGATAGCCGGGGGACCGAGCAGTACTTC; CDR3aa: CASSDSRGTEQYF; abundance: -; d_gene: -; v_gene: TRBV2; j_gene: TRBJ2-7
CDR3nt: TGTGCCAGTAGAACCCCGTGGGAGGACCAGCCCCAGCATTTT; CDR3aa: CASRTPWEDQPQHF; abundance: once; d_gene: -; v_gene: TRBV19; j_gene: TRBJ1-5
CDR3nt: TGTGCCAGTGTCGGACTGAGCACTGAAGCTTTCTTT; CDR3aa: CASVGLSTEAFF; abundance: few; d_gene: -; v_gene: TRBV6-1; j_gene: TRBJ1-1